The T cell receptor beta chain described here comes from a study of regulatory T cells in long-lasting Graves disease. Time point in this sample: newly diagnosed GD, antithyroid drugs for less than 3 months. TCR sequences were obtained from RNA taken from PBMCs. In its sample, this clonotype was seen a few times. No antigen is known for it. Being one base from a much bigger clone, this may be a read error. Sequencing libraries for TCR beta were prepared with iRepertoire HTBI primers and Arm-PCR of CDR3 regions. TCRdb recomputed calls from the multiplex PCR reads with MiXCR, one row per CDR3 protein. The sample includes 400,000 to 550,000 distinct CDR3 sequences, under 15% of them seen just once. The CDR3 contains 16 residues. Trimming left V 6 bases short and J 6 bases short, with 21 bases between. Findings and limits, study-wide: Compared with new cases, persistent Graves' patients showed reduced TCR diversity.

These records were also assigned to another study, of T cells in Graves' hyperthyroidism and ophthalmopathy. That source adds: From stable hyperthyroidism, ophthalmopathy was set apart by a 13 V-J model.

This clonotype originated in a woman aged 25 to 39 with Graves disease. The source material was peripheral blood mononuclear cells (PBMCs), sampled at new diagnosis, from a patient treated with antithyroid drugs. The V call is TRBV12-3 or TRBV12-4, the J call TRBJ1-5; TRBD1 might be the D (6 bases). The DNA for the CDR3 is TGTGCCAGCAGCCCTACGGGCCGGGGGGCGGTTCAGCCCCAGCATTTT. Translated: CASSPTGRGAVQPQHF.